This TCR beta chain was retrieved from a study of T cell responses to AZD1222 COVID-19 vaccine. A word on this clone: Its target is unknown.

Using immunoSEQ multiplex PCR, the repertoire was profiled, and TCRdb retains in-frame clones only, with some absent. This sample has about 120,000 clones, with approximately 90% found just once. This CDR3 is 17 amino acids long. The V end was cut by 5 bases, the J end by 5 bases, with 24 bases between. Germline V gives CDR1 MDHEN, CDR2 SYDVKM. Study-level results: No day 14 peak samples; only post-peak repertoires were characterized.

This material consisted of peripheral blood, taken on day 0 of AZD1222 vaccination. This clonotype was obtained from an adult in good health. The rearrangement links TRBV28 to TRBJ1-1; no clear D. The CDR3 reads CASSHRAYLGVRTEAFF. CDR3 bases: TGTGCCAGCAGTCACCGGGCCTACCTCGGGGTGAGGACTGAAGCTTTCTTT. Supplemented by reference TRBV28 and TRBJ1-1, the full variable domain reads DVKVTQSSRYLVKRTGEKVFLECVQDMDHENMFWYRQDPGLGLRLIYFSYDVKMKEKGDIPEGYSVSREKKERFSLILESASTNQTSMYLCASSHRAYLGVRTEAFFGQGTRLTVV.